Listed below are T cell receptor beta chains from one sample, sequenced in a study of T cell responses to AZD1222 COVID-19 vaccine. TCRdb's copy holds only in-frame clones and misses some; the assay was immunoSEQ multiplex PCR. The table records 100,000 to 150,000 clones, 85% to 90% of them present only once. The source was peripheral blood, collected on day 0 of AZD1222 vaccination. Receptors were obtained from an adult in good health. The CDR3 runs from the conserved cysteine through the conserved F or W. Fields, in order: clone size, V gene, J gene, D gene, CDR3 DNA, CDR3 protein. The D gene is left open where the match is weak. Expanded clones get a size class; other rows say once, few or many, or leave the size out.

clone size: .
V gene: TRBV18
J gene: TRBJ2-5
D gene: TRBD1
CDR3 DNA: TGTGCCAGCTTCCCCGGGACAGAAGAGACCCAGTACTTC
CDR3 protein: CASFPGTEETQYF

clone size: .
V gene: TRBV2
J gene: TRBJ2-6
D gene: TRBD1
CDR3 DNA: TGTGCCAGCAGTGGGACAGGGACCCCTGGGGCCAACGTCCTGACTTTC
CDR3 protein: CASSGTGTPGANVLTF

clone size: .
V gene: TRBV19
J gene: TRBJ2-5
D gene: .
CDR3 DNA: TGTGCCAGTCCCCCGCGAGGTTGGGAGTTCGGCCAGTACTTC
CDR3 protein: CASPPRGWEFGQYF

clone size: once
V gene: TRBV6-5
J gene: TRBJ2-2
D gene: TRBD1
CDR3 DNA: TGTGCCAGCAGTTACACCGGACAGGTCATCACCGGGGAGCTGTTTTTT
CDR3 protein: CASSYTGQVITGELFF

clone size: .
V gene: TRBV6-5
J gene: TRBJ1-5
D gene: TRBD1
CDR3 DNA: TGTGCCAGCAGTACGACAGGGGGCGGCAATCAGCCCCAGCATTTT
CDR3 protein: CASSTTGGGNQPQHF

clone size: .
V gene: TRBV11-2
J gene: TRBJ1-2
D gene: .
CDR3 DNA: TGTGCCAGCAGCTTAGGCGGGCCTTGGGGCTACACCTTC
CDR3 protein: CASSLGGPWGYTF

clone size: .
V gene: TRBV19
J gene: TRBJ1-4
D gene: .
CDR3 DNA: TGTGCCAGTACCCCCCGGACGGATCACCTAAATGAAAAACTGTTTTTT
CDR3 protein: CASTPRTDHLNEKLFF

clone size: .
V gene: TRBV19
J gene: TRBJ2-1
D gene: .
CDR3 DNA: TGTGCCACACAGCCTTCGGGGTTCAATGAGCAGTTCTTC
CDR3 protein: CATQPSGFNEQFF

clone size: few
V gene: TRBV5-4
J gene: TRBJ2-4
D gene: .
CDR3 DNA: TGTGCCAGCAGCACCATCTTAGCCAAAAACATTCAGTACTTC
CDR3 protein: CASSTILAKNIQYF

clone size: .
V gene: TRBV19
J gene: TRBJ1-1
D gene: .
CDR3 DNA: TGTGCCAGTAGTATAACAGCCGTTTCAGCTGAAGCTTTCTTT
CDR3 protein: CASSITAVSAEAFF

clone size: .
V gene: TRBV4-3
J gene: TRBJ2-3
D gene: .
CDR3 DNA: TGCGCCAGCAGCCAATCAGCCCCGGATACGCAGTATTTT
CDR3 protein: CASSQSAPDTQYF

clone size: few
V gene: TRBV7-3
J gene: TRBJ2-3
D gene: TRBD2
CDR3 DNA: TGTGCCAGCAGCAGACTAGCGTATGGCACAGATACGCAGTATTTT
CDR3 protein: CASSRLAYGTDTQYF

clone size: .
V gene: TRBV29-1
J gene: TRBJ1-2
D gene: .
CDR3 DNA: TGCAGCGTTGACAGGGGAGACTATGGCTACACCTTC
CDR3 protein: CSVDRGDYGYTF

clone size: .
V gene: TRBV5-1
J gene: TRBJ1-1
D gene: TRBD1
CDR3 DNA: TGCGCCAGCAGCTTGACTGAGGGGGCGAGATGGCGGAACACTGAAGCTTTCTTT
CDR3 protein: CASSLTEGARWRNTEAFF

clone size: .
V gene: TRBV9
J gene: TRBJ2-3
D gene: .
CDR3 DNA: TGTGCCAGCAGCACGCGGGTCCACCCAGATACGCAGTATTTT
CDR3 protein: CASSTRVHPDTQYF

clone size: .
V gene: TRBV30
J gene: TRBJ1-2
D gene: .
CDR3 DNA: TGTGCCTGGAGCCTCCCCGGGGCCGCCAACTATGGCTACACCTTC
CDR3 protein: CAWSLPGAANYGYTF

clone size: once
V gene: TRBV6-5
J gene: TRBJ2-7
D gene: TRBD1
CDR3 DNA: TGTGCCAGCAGGAGACAGGGCTACGAGCAGTACTTC
CDR3 protein: CASRRQGYEQYF